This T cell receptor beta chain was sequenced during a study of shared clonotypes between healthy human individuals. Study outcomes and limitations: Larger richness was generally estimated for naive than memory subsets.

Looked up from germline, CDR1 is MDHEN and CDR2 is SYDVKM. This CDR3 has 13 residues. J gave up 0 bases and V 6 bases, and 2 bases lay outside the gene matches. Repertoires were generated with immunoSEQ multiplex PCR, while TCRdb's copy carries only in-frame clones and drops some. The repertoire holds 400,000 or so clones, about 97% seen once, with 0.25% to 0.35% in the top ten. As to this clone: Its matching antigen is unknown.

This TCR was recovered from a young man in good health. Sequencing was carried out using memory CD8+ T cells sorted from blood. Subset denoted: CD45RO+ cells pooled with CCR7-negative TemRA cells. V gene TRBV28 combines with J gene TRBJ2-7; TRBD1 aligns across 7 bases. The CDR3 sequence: CASRDRSSYEQYF. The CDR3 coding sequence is TGTGCCAGCAGGGACAGGAGCTCCTACGAGCAGTACTTC.